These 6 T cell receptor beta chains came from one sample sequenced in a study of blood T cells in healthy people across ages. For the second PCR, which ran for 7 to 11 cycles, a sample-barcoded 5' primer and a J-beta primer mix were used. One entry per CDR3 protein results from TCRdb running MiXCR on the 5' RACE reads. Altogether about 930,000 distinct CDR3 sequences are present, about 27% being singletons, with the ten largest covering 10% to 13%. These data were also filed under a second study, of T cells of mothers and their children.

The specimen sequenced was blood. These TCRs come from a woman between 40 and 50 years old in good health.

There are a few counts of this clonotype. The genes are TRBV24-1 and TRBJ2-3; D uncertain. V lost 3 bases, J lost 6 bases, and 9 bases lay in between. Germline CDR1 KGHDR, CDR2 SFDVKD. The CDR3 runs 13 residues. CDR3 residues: CATSDPRSDTQYF. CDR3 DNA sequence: TGTGCCACCAGTGATCCCCGTTCCGATACGCAGTATTTT.

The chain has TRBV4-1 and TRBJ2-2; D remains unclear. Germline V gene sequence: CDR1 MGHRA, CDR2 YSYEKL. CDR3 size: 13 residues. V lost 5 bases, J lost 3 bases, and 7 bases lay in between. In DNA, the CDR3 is TGCGCCAGCAGCTGGAGCTACACCGGGGAGCTGTTTTTT. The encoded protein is CASSWSYTGELFF.

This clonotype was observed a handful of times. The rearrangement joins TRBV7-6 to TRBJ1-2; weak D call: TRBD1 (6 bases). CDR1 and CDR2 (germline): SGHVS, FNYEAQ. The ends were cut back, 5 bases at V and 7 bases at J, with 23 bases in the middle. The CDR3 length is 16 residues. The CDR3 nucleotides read TGTGCCAGCAGCATGGGGCAGGGGACGGCGTGGACTGGCTACACCTTC. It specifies CASSMGQGTAWTGYTF.

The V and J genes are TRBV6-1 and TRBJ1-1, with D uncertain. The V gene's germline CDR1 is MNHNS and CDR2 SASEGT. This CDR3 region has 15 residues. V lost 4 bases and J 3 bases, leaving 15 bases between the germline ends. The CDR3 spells CASSGGSGIHTEAFF. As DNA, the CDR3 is TGTGCCAGCAGTGGGGGATCCGGGATACACACTGAAGCTTTCTTT.

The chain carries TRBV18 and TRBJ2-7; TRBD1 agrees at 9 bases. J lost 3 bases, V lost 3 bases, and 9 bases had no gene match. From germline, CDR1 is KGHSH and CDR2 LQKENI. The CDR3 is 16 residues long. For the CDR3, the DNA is TGTGCCAGCTCACCTCGCCGGACAGGGGCTTGCTACGAGCAGTACTTC. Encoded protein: CASSPRRTGACYEQYF.

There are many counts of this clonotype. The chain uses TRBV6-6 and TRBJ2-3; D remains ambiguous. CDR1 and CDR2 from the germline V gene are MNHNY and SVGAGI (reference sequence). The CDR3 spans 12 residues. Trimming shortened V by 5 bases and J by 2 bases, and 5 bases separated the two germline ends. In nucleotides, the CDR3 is TGTGCCAGCAGTACTACCACAGATACGCAGTATTTT. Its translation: CASSTTTDTQYF.